Below are 12 T cell receptor beta chains sequenced from a single sample in a study of blood T cells in healthy people across ages. Together with a sample-barcoded 5' primer, a J-beta primer mix was included in a second PCR lasting about 7 to 11 cycles. TCRdb re-called the 5' RACE reads with MiXCR, one entry per CDR3 protein. The sample has approximately 1.5 million distinct CDR3 sequences, 35% to 45% seen once. The sequenced material came from blood. The receptor set was obtained from a woman aged 18-29 years in good health.

This clonotype was observed a few times. V usage is TRBV4-3 and J usage is TRBJ2-1, with D tentatively TRBD2 (5 bases). With the DNA end fitting TRBJ2-7 better, the J assignment may be wrong. Germline V gene data show CDR1 as LGHNA and CDR2 as YSLEER. This CDR3 region has 18 residues. CDR3 amino acids: CASSQEVHGGSSYNEQYF. The CDR3 DNA is TGCGCCAGCAGCCAAGAGGTGCATGGTGGGAGCTCCTACAATGAGCAGTACTTC.

V usage is TRBV6-2 or TRBV6-3 and J usage is TRBJ2-5; 9 bases match TRBD1. The DNA end favors TRBJ2-7, so the J call may be wrong. The V gene's germline CDR1 is MNHEY and CDR2 SVGEGT. CDR3 length: 15 amino acids. As DNA, the CDR3 is TGTGCCAGCAGTACAGGGACAGGGATCCCCTACGAGCAGTACTTC. This translates into CASSTGTGIPYEQYF.

This chain uses TRBV29-1 with TRBJ1-1; weak D call: TRBD1 (5 bases). The CDR3 consists of 13 residues. The germline V and J ends were trimmed by 3 bases and 0 bases, with 8 bases remaining between them. In germline, CDR1 is SQVTM, CDR2 ANQGSEA. CDR3 coding DNA: TGCAGCGTTGACGGGGGACTGAACACTGAAGCTTTCTTT. This sequence encodes CSVDGGLNTEAFF.

Comment on this clonotype: Possible read error: a much larger clone is one base away. The gene calls are TRBV11-2 and TRBJ2-7; a weak D match, TRBD1 (6 bases). The CDR3 runs 11 residues. Germline lookup yields CDR1 SGHAT and CDR2 FQNNGV. V was clipped by 8 bases and J by 2 bases, with 7 bases between them. The CDR3 region is CASGTTYEQYF. The CDR3, as DNA: TGTGCCAGCGGGACAACCTACGAGCAGTACTTC.

This clonotype was seen only a few times. V gene TRBV9 combines with J gene TRBJ2-3; 11 nucleotides line up with TRBD2. This CDR3 spans 15 amino acids. Germline V gives CDR1 SGDLS, CDR2 YYNGEE. V lost 0 bases to trimming and J lost 6 bases; unmatched junction nucleotides: 3. The CDR3: CASSVGGLAGDTQYF. In nucleotides, the CDR3 is TGTGCCAGCAGCGTAGGTGGACTAGCGGGCGATACGCAGTATTTT. The complete variable domain, with remaining parts taken from reference TRBV9 and TRBJ2-3, reads DSGVTQTPKHLITATGQRVTLRCSPRSGDLSVYWYQQSLDQGLQFLIQYYNGEERAKGNILERFSAQQFPDLHSELNLSSLELGDSALYFCASSVGGLAGDTQYFGPGTRLTVL.

This chain connects TRBV7-9 to TRBJ2-1; D is undetermined. Trimming took 7 bases from V and 6 from J, leaving 7 bases between them. Germline loops: CDR1 SEHNR, CDR2 FQNEAQ (reference sequence). This CDR3 has 11 residues. CDR3 DNA: TGTGCCAGCAACCTCTCCAATGAGCAGTTCTTC. Protein product: CASNLSNEQFF.

V and J are TRBV7-9 and TRBJ2-4, with D perhaps assigned TRBD1 or TRBD2 (5 bases each). The tail of the sequence fits TRBJ2-7 better, so the J call may be wrong. Germline CDR1 is SEHNR and CDR2 is FQNEAQ (reference sequence). This CDR3 comprises 16 residues. In nucleotides, the CDR3 is TGTGCCAGCAGCGATCTCCGGGGCCCAGAGGTCTACGAGCAGTACTTC. Protein: CASSDLRGPEVYEQYF.

The chain has TRBV5-8 and TRBJ1-6, with 7 bases aligning to TRBD1. CDR3 length: 15 residues. The germline CDR1 and CDR2 sequences are SGHTS and YDEGEE. J was trimmed by 7 bases and V by 3 bases; bases with no gene match: 7. In nucleotides, the CDR3 is TGTGCCAGCAGCTGGAGGGGGCTTGGGAATTCACCCCTCCACTTT. Its translation is CASSWRGLGNSPLHF. The full variable domain, rest sourced from reference TRBV5-8 and TRBJ1-6, is EAGVTQSPTHLIKTRGQQATLRCSPISGHTSVYWYQQALGLGLQFLLWYDEGEERNRGNFPPRFSGRQFPNYSSELNVNALELEDSALYLCASSWRGLGNSPLHFGNGTRLTVT.

As to this clonotype: The junction does not match germline at one end; this may be a read error. The rearrangement uses TRBV5-1 and TRBJ1-1; 9 nucleotides match TRBD1. The CDR3 sequence is 14 residues long. Per the germline V gene, CDR1 is SGHRS and CDR2 is YFSETQ. DNA of the CDR3: TGCGTCAGCAGCTACCGGACAGGGGTCACTGAAGCTTTCTTT. It encodes CVSSYRTGVTEAFF.

This sequence joins TRBV4-1 and TRBJ2-1, with 9 nucleotides matching TRBD1. Germline V gives CDR1 MGHRA, CDR2 YSYEKL. V dropped 4 bases and J dropped 7; count of bases not matched to a gene: 5. This CDR3 is 14 amino acids long. The CDR3 nucleotides are TGCGCCAGCAGCCTTGGACAGGGGCAAAATGAGCAGTTCTTC. Translating it yields CASSLGQGQNEQFF.

This sequence joins TRBV10-3 and TRBJ2-1, with TRBD2 matching over 7 bases. V lost 0 bases to trimming and J lost 4 bases; unmatched junction nucleotides: 6. Per germline, CDR1 ENHRY and CDR2 SYGVKD. This CDR3 is 16 amino acids long. For the CDR3, the DNA is TGTGCCATCAGTGAGTCGATGGCGGGAGAGTACAATGAGCAGTTCTTC. It codes for CAISESMAGEYNEQFF.

This clonotype occurred many times. A much larger clone differs by one base, so this may be a read error. This chain links TRBV10-3 with TRBJ2-1; D is perhaps TRBD1 (5 bases). This CDR3 spans 14 amino acids. The germline gives CDR1 ENHRY, CDR2 SYGVKD. Trimming stripped 4 bases from V and 8 bases from J, with 15 bases between. CDR3 in amino acids: CAISGGRVSHEQFF. CDR3 bases: TGTGCCATCAGTGGTGGCAGGGTGAGCCATGAGCAGTTCTTC.